These 5 T cell receptor beta chains share one sample of origin, sequenced in a study of cytomegalovirus exposure and HLA in healthy donors. In the PCR, 60 Vbeta and 13 Jbeta primers were used. Produced via immunoSEQ multiplex PCR; TCRdb's table is partial and in-frame only. Its listing shows 200,000 to 250,000 clones. The specimen was PBMCs. Every receptor here comes from a girl aged 2-10 years in good health and CMV-seropositive.

Written as DNA, the CDR3 is TGTGCCAGCAGCGTGGGGACAGTCCACTATGGCTACACCTTC. This translates into CASSVGTVHYGYTF. V usage is TRBV9 and J usage is TRBJ1-2; TRBD1 matches 7 bases. The CDR3 runs to 14 residues. The germline gives CDR1 SGDLS, CDR2 YYNGEE. Germline trimming cut 2 bases from V and 3 bases from J; bases unmatched to any gene: 4.

The chain links TRBV20-1 to TRBJ2-7; 7 bases are shared with TRBD1. The germline V gene encodes CDR1 DFQATT and CDR2 SNEGSKA (reference sequence). The length of the CDR3 is 11 residues. CDR3 residues: CSSPGGYEQYF. The CDR3 nucleotides are TGCAGCTCCCCAGGGGGATACGAGCAGTACTTC.

This sequence joins TRBV4-2 and TRBJ2-7; a weak D match, TRBD1 (5 bases). V lost 5 bases, J lost 2 bases, and 13 bases lay in between. The germline CDR1 and CDR2 sequences are LGHNA and YNFKEQ. There are 14 residues in the CDR3. For the CDR3, the DNA is TGTGCCAGCAGCTATGGGGCACAGGCCTACGAGCAGTACTTC. Its translation is CASSYGAQAYEQYF.

The chain uses TRBV28 and TRBJ2-7, with TRBD1 as a possible D gene (6 bases). The CDR3 runs to 14 residues. From germline, CDR1 is MDHEN and CDR2 SYDVKM. V lost 3 bases, J lost 3 bases, and 12 bases lay in between. CDR3 amino acids: CASSFRNRVYEQYF. The CDR3 nucleotides are TGTGCCAGCAGTTTTCGTAACAGGGTCTACGAGCAGTACTTC.

The V gene is TRBV13, the J gene TRBJ2-7; tentative D call: TRBD2 (6 bases). The CDR3 totals 14 residues. Germline V gives CDR1 PRHDT, CDR2 FYEKMQ (reference sequence). The ends were cut back, 5 bases at V and 1 base at J, with 12 bases in the middle. The CDR3 DNA reads as TGTGCCAGCAGCCCCGGACTAAATTCCTACGAGCAGTACTTC. Translated: CASSPGLNSYEQYF.